Detailed here is one T cell receptor (beta chain). Its antigen remains unidentified. Taken from the germline V gene, the CDR1 and CDR2 loops are MGHDK and SYGVNS. From the cysteine through the phenylalanine, the CDR3 covers 17 amino acids. The DNA is unrecorded. The data derive from a study of CXCR3-negative and CXCR3-positive naive CD8 T cells (dated by TCRdb to the late 2010s). Context from the whole study: In total, approximately 140 million TRB reads were obtained, which works out to roughly 1.5 +/- 0.3 million reads per library. Data from fewer than 12 donors, pooled across two independent experiments, went into the diversity and physicochemical repertoire analyses. Naive subsets from 5 or 6 donors and memory cells from 3 donors were included in the TRBV-TRBJ cluster analysis. Results and caveats for the whole study, not just this receptor: Naive CXCR3-negative and CXCR3-positive cells from the same donor showed similar TRBV-TRBJ usage, whereas memory cells showed distinct patterns. Because surface CD5, which is linked to self-reactivity in mice, was comparable between the naive subsets, TCR interaction strength was also inferred from the physicochemical properties of TRB CDR3s. Compared with CXCR3-negative naive cells, CXCR3-positive naive cells had TRB CDR3s with higher hydrophobicity (lower Kidera factor 4), lower energy, and higher strength and volume indices. Comparably high repertoire diversity was found in both naive subsets, whereas much lower repertoire diversity was found in memory CD8+ T cells. Because CXCR3 expression was partially decreased after cryopreservation, freshly isolated PBMCs were used for most assays.

The sample was run on a NextSeq 550. The Human TCR Profiling Kit (MiLaboratory) was used to prepare UMI-labeled 5' RACE TRB cDNA libraries. The full amount of extracted RNA was used for cDNA synthesis, and the full amount of resulting cDNA was used for PCR amplification. The libraries were made side by side, with each library going through the same number of PCR cycles. The authors' analysis ran thus. MIGEC and MiXCR extracted about 48,000 +/- 9,800 unique UMI-labeled TRB cDNA molecules per library, requiring at least two reads per UMI. Each library averaged roughly 36,000 +/- 9,600 functional in-frame TRB CDR3 nucleotide clonotypes without stop codons. After downsampling to 5000 UMI-labeled TRB molecules per sample, diversity metrics such as normalized Shannon-Wiener and Chao1 were calculated in VDJtools. VDJtools computed clonotype-size-weighted physicochemical properties of the central five CDR3 residues: interaction energy, strength, volume and Kidera factor 4. Once TCRdb had reprocessed the reads, it stored one entry per CDR3 protein sequence and supplied no DNA. What appears here as the V and J calls and clone size reflects TCRdb's work, not the paper's. In this sample's table one finds 110,000 or so distinct CDR3 sequences. The top ten constitute around 0.35% of the sample.

For every CD8+ T cell subset, 300,000 cells were flow-sorted straight into RLT lysis buffer, and each subset was sorted in triplicate. To exclude memory contaminants, naive CD8+ T cells were stringently defined as CD45RO-CCR7+CD27+CD95-. Peripheral blood mononuclear cells were isolated from buffy coats using standard density gradient centrifugation. Naive CXCR3-negative and CXCR3-positive CD8+ T cells were flow-sorted using a FACSAria III. An RNeasy Mini Kit was used to extract total RNA from the sorted cells. Sequencing was performed on naive CXCR3+ CD8+ T cells from blood. The cell subset or site label, as the study defines it: CD45RO-CCR7+CD27+CD95- naive CD8+ T cells expressing CXCR3 (TNR3+). This clonotype was sampled from a human donor in good health. Some clones in this sample may be carry-over from other donors' samples. This sequence uses TRBV25-1 and TRBJ2-3; TCRdb returns TRBD2, unconfirmable since there is no DNA. The CDR3 region reads CASSDSRLAGQTDTQYF.